These 9 T cell receptor beta chains share one sample of origin, sequenced in a study of blood T cell repertoires in COVID-19. Clones were read by immunoSEQ multiplex PCR, and TCRdb kept only the in-frame ones, dropping some. The repertoire holds 250,000 to 350,000 clones, about four fifths seen once, with roughly 1.6% in the top ten. The sample taken for sequencing was peripheral blood. The origin of the receptors is a human donor with COVID-19, enrolled during active disease. The donor label of this sample is uncertain.

The chain links TRBV28 to TRBJ2-3; tentatively, D is TRBD1 (5 bases). This CDR3 is 12 amino acids long. The V end lost 3 bases, the J end lost 11 bases, and 12 bases lay between the germline ends. Per the germline V gene, CDR1 is MDHEN and CDR2 is SYDVKM. CDR3 sequence reads: CASSLRTRQQYF. CDR3 bases: TGTGCCAGCAGTTTGAGGACAAGACAGCAGTATTTT.

V usage is TRBV9 and J usage is TRBJ1-5; 10 bases agree with TRBD1. Losses at the gene ends were 4 bases for V and 2 bases for J; bases not matched to a gene: 3. This CDR3 has 15 amino acids. Germline assignment: CDR1 SGDLS and CDR2 YYNGEE. As DNA, the CDR3 is TGTGCCAGCAGCTTCGGGACAGGGGGCAATCAGCCCCAGCATTTT. Protein product: CASSFGTGGNQPQHF.

As DNA, the CDR3 is TGCGCCAGCAGCTTGGGGACGGGAGGCACAGATACGCAGTATTTT. Encoded protein: CASSLGTGGTDTQYF. This chain connects TRBV5-1 to TRBJ2-3; D might be TRBD2 (6 bases). Germline loops: CDR1 SGHRS, CDR2 YFSETQ. The CDR3 sequence is 15 residues long. V was trimmed by 0 bases and J by 1 base, leaving 9 bases between them.

This clone has a handful of counts. The chain carries TRBV7-9 and TRBJ1-5; 9 positions match TRBD1. The germline V gene has CDR1 SEHNR and CDR2 FQNEAQ (reference sequence). The V gene end was trimmed by 6 bases and the J gene end by 4 bases; junction bases not matched to a gene: 4. This CDR3 has 14 residues. The CDR3 reads CASSRTGENQPQHF. CDR3 DNA: TGTGCCAGCAGTCGGACAGGGGAGAATCAGCCCCAGCATTTT.

This clone showed up just a few times. The chain links TRBV30 to TRBJ2-7; TRBD2 matches 7 bases. V shed 0 bases and J 3 bases; nucleotides not matched to a gene: 5. CDR1 and CDR2 from the germline V gene are GTSNPN and SVGIG (reference sequence). This CDR3 comprises 14 residues. The CDR3 is CAWSVWASGYEQYF. The CDR3 region has the DNA TGTGCCTGGAGTGTCTGGGCTAGCGGCTACGAGCAGTACTTC.

This clone came up many times. The chain has TRBV11-2 and TRBJ2-3; 10 nucleotides agree with TRBD2. This CDR3 has 15 amino acids. V lost 5 bases to trimming and J lost 7 bases; unmatched junction nucleotides: 9. Germline V gives CDR1 SGHAT, CDR2 FQNNGV. CDR3 bases: TGTGCCAGCAGCCCGGGGCTAGCGGGAGTAAATACGCAGTATTTT. Protein: CASSPGLAGVNTQYF.

The rearrangement links TRBV15 to TRBJ1-4, with a weak D call TRBD1 (6 bases). CDR1 and CDR2 (germline): LNHNV, YYDKDF (reference sequence). The CDR3 covers 19 residues. V was trimmed by 1 base and J by 2 bases, leaving 20 bases between them. The CDR3 is CATSRGRTGLSATNEKLFF. In nucleotides, the CDR3 is TGTGCCACCAGCAGAGGGAGAACAGGGTTATCAGCTACTAATGAAAAACTGTTTTTT.

This chain uses TRBV7-9 with TRBJ2-3; D perhaps matches TRBD1 (6 bases). Germline loops: CDR1 SEHNR, CDR2 FQNEAQ (reference sequence). The CDR3 covers 17 residues. V lost 6 bases, J lost 1 base, and 20 bases lay in between. CDR3 sequence reads: CASRLGKQGPGTDTQYF. The CDR3 region has the DNA TGTGCCAGCAGGTTGGGGAAGCAGGGGCCCGGCACAGATACGCAGTATTTT.

This clone occurred once. The genes are TRBV7-2 and TRBJ2-7; TRBD2 aligns across 8 bases. The CDR3 is 15 amino acids. CDR1 SGHTA and CDR2 FQGNSA come from the germline V gene. V lost 4 bases to trimming and J lost 1 base; unmatched junction nucleotides: 6. CDR3 DNA: TGTGCCAGCAGCTCCCCGGGACTAGTGTCCTACGAGCAGTACTTC. Translating it yields CASSSPGLVSYEQYF. The complete variable domain, with remaining parts taken from reference TRBV7-2 and TRBJ2-7, reads GAGVSQSPSNKVTEKGKDVELRCDPISGHTALYWYRQSLGQGLEFLIYFQGNSAPDKSGLPSDRFSAERTGGSVSTLTIQRTQQEDSAVYLCASSSPGLVSYEQYFGPGTRLTVT.